The clone carrying this T cell receptor (beta chain) has more than one count but fewer than ten. Its antigen remains unidentified. The data are from a study of response to subunit inactivated influenza vaccine. Findings of the study overall: Few additional T cells are recruited per seasonal influenza vaccination, authors suggested.

CDR1 MNHNS and CDR2 SASEGT come from the germline V gene. The CDR3 has 16 residues. Trimming took 7 bases from V and 5 from J; bases not matched to a gene: 10. TCRdb fed the RT-PCR reads into MiXCR, producing one record per CDR3 protein. Among hundreds of thousands of distinct CDR3 sequences, about 11% were seen once, and the ten largest hold 10%. This TCR derives from a man aged 45-65 years who received an inactivated influenza vaccine. This chain uses TRBV6-1 with TRBJ2-5; the match to TRBD2 covers 13 bases. This specimen consisted of PBMCs from blood, obtained on the day of vaccination. The CDR3 region has the DNA TGTGCCAGCACGGGACTAGCGGGATCTGTTGGGGAGACCCAGTACTTC. It is translated as CASTGLAGSVGETQYF.